This paragraph covers one TCR beta chain sequence. The sample is drawn from a study of control samples from healthy donors and cancer patients. With V trimmed by 2 bases and J by 4 bases, 7 bases remained unmatched. Germline CDR1 is LNHNV and CDR2 is YYDKDF (reference sequence). The length of the CDR3 is 15 residues. The repertoire was sequenced with immunoSEQ multiplex PCR; TCRdb's copy has only in-frame clones and lacks some. This table holds nearly 40,000 clones, around nine tenths found once. The receptor was derived from a woman aged 45-59 years in good health. The rearrangement links TRBV15 to TRBJ2-7; 8 nucleotides match TRBD1. The source material was blood. CDR3 protein: CATSRQNQGAYEQYF. Here the CDR3 DNA reads TGTGCCACCAGCAGACAAAACCAGGGGGCGTACGAGCAGTACTTC.